This TCR beta chain was captured by sequencing in a study of OX40 agonist ivuxolimab in advanced cancers. Note on this clone: The antigen is unknown.

Profiling relied on immunoSEQ multiplex PCR, and the TCRdb table lists in-frame clones only, not all of them. The repertoire holds about 76,000 clones, with around 80% as singletons. Study-wide points: On average, a greater number of expanded clones characterised CD8+ T cells relative to CD4+.

Trimming cost V 2 bases and J 0 bases, with 11 bases left between them. The CDR3 length is 16 residues. Germline V lookup: CDR1 SNHLY, CDR2 FYNNEI. This clonotype was obtained from an adult with an advanced solid tumor such as melanoma, head and neck, liver or kidney cancer. The chain combines TRBV2 with TRBJ1-3; TRBD1 might be the D (6 bases). The specimen comprised CD4+ or CD8+ T cells sorted from blood, sampled in a trial of the OX40 agonist ivuxolimab. CDR3 nucleotides: TGTGCCAGCAGTGAAAGGCAGGGGAACTCTGGAAACACCATATATTTT. Its translation is CASSERQGNSGNTIYF. Filled out from reference TRBV2 and TRBJ1-3, the complete variable domain reads EPEVTQTPSHQVTQMGQEVILRCVPISNHLYFYWYRQILGQKVEFLVSFYNNEISEKSEIFDDQFSVERPDGSNFTLKIRSTKLEDSAMYFCASSERQGNSGNTIYFGEGSWLTVV.